This entry lists 31 T cell receptor beta chains sequenced from one sample in a study of T cells in Graves' hyperthyroidism and ophthalmopathy. Amplification yielded TCR beta CDR3 regions, with RNA transcripts as the source. Using the HTBI primer set, a first-round RT-PCR was run on the TCR CDR3. TCRdb passed the multiplex PCR reads through MiXCR, listing each CDR3 protein once. The profile covers hundreds of thousands of distinct CDR3 sequences, with 14% to 15% appearing a single time and 30% to 35% taken by the ten largest. Source material: blood. These TCRs come from a woman aged 25 to 39 with Graves' hyperthyroidism.

Ten or more counts support this clonotype. V usage is TRBV27 and J usage is TRBJ1-1, with TRBD1 as a possible D gene (6 bases). V was clipped by 4 bases and J by 10 bases, with 13 bases between them. In germline, CDR1 is MNHEY, CDR2 SMNVEV (reference sequence). CDR3 length equals 12 residues. For the CDR3, the DNA is TGTGCCAGCAGTTCGCCACAGGGTCGAGCTTTCTTT. Translation gives CASSSPQGRAFF.

Comments on this clonotype: Compared with germline, one end of the junction differs, possibly owing to a read error. The chain has TRBV29-1 and TRBJ2-1; maybe TRBD1 (5 bases). Germline V gene lookup returns CDR1 SQVTM and CDR2 ANQGSEA. The CDR3 is made up of 14 amino acids. The DNA for the CDR3 is TGCAGCGTTCCCGCGGCAGGGTTTAACAATGGGCAGTTCTTC. It translates to CSVPAAGFNNGQFF.

The genes are TRBV29-1 and TRBJ2-3, with 8 bases aligning to TRBD1. The ends lost 4 bases at V and 0 bases at J; junction bases unmatched: 6. The CDR3 consists of 15 residues. Germline CDR1 is SQVTM and CDR2 is ANQGSEA. The CDR3 bases are TGCAGCGTTGTTCAGGACAGGGTTAGCACAGATACGCAGTATTTT. Protein sequence: CSVVQDRVSTDTQYF.

The chain couples TRBV3-1 to TRBJ2-7; TRBD2 aligns across 8 bases. Germline V CDR1 and CDR2: LGHDT, YNNKEL (reference sequence). V was pared by 4 bases and J by 5 bases, with 7 bases of the junction left unmatched. The CDR3 spans 14 residues. CDR3 in amino acids: CASSPGLGGHEQYF. The CDR3 DNA is TGTGCCAGCAGCCCGGGACTAGGGGGACACGAGCAGTACTTC.

This chain connects TRBV11-3 to TRBJ2-3; 10 bases match TRBD2. The CDR3 contains 14 residues. Germline CDR1 reads SGHNT; CDR2 reads YENEEA. V lost 4 bases to trimming and J lost 7 bases; unmatched junction nucleotides: 5. In nucleotides, the CDR3 is TGTGCCAGCAGCTCGCCGGGACTAGCGAATACGCAGTATTTT. The encoded protein is CASSSPGLANTQYF.

This clonotype was observed many times. The CDR3 spells CASSLIGRGYGYTF. The CDR3 region has the DNA TGTGCCAGCAGTTTAATAGGCCGCGGGTATGGCTACACCTTC. The chain recombines TRBV28 with TRBJ1-2; D ambiguous. The CDR3 covers 14 residues. The germline V and J ends were trimmed by 2 bases and 5 bases, with 12 bases remaining between them. Germline assignment: CDR1 MDHEN and CDR2 SYDVKM.

This clonotype came up many times. J is TRBJ2-6 and V is TRBV28; weak D call: TRBD1 (5 bases). Trimming removed 5 bases at V and 0 bases at J, with 20 bases between. The CDR3 length is 19 residues. Germline V gene lookup returns CDR1 MDHEN and CDR2 SYDVKM. The CDR3 DNA reads TGTGCCAGCAGTCTTCCGCCCCAGGGCCTCAGCTCTGGGGCCAACGTCCTGACTTTC. This translates into CASSLPPQGLSSGANVLTF.

This clonotype showed up many times. V gene TRBV18 combines with J gene TRBJ1-4; D is unresolved. Trimming pared 3 bases from V and 8 bases from J, leaving 19 bases between. The CDR3 spans 16 residues. Germline assignment: CDR1 KGHSH and CDR2 LQKENI. CDR3: CASSPILVGLGEKLFF. In DNA, the CDR3 is TGTGCCAGCTCACCCATTTTGGTAGGGCTTGGAGAAAAACTGTTTTTT.

This clonotype was recorded many times. The chain employs TRBV28 and TRBJ2-3; 8 bases map to TRBD2. Trimming took 2 bases from V and 0 from J; bases not matched to a gene: 4. Germline CDR1 reads MDHEN; CDR2 reads SYDVKM. The length of the CDR3 is 16 residues. The CDR3 region is CASSLLSGTSTDTQYF. DNA for the CDR3: TGTGCCAGCAGTTTACTTAGCGGGACTAGCACAGATACGCAGTATTTT.

The V call is TRBV20-1, the J call TRBJ1-5; unclear D gene. V lost 6 bases and J 5 bases, leaving 11 bases between the germline ends. The length of the CDR3 is 12 residues. Per the germline V gene, CDR1 is DFQATT and CDR2 is SNEGSKA (reference sequence). CDR3 sequence (DNA): TGCAGTGCCCCCGTCCGCGATCAGCCCCAGCATTTT. The encoded protein is CSAPVRDQPQHF.

The J gene is TRBJ2-3, the V gene TRBV18, with unresolved D. Germline V gene sequence: CDR1 KGHSH, CDR2 LQKENI. This CDR3 comprises 15 residues. Deletions cut 2 bases from V and 0 bases from J, with 9 bases between. CDR3 bases: TGTGCCAGCTCACCAAGGGCTTACAGCACAGATACGCAGTATTTT. It yields the protein CASSPRAYSTDTQYF.

This clonotype was counted ten times or more. The gene calls are TRBV18 and TRBJ2-5, with 9 nucleotides matching TRBD2. V lost 3 bases and J lost 2; bases outside the gene matches: 7. CDR1 is KGHSH, CDR2 LQKENI, per germline. This CDR3 is 16 amino acids long. The CDR3 sequence is CASSPLKAGGQETQYF. CDR3 in DNA: TGTGCCAGCTCACCGTTGAAAGCGGGAGGACAAGAGACCCAGTACTTC.

This clonotype has just a few counts. The J gene is TRBJ2-3, the V gene TRBV6-1; D is undetermined. The V end was cut by 6 bases, the J end by 2 bases, with 6 bases between. CDR3 size: 12 residues. The V gene's germline CDR1 is MNHNS and CDR2 SASEGT. The CDR3 DNA sequence: TGTGCCAGCAGCCCCCACACAGATACGCAGTATTTT. Residues: CASSPHTDTQYF.

The chain recombines TRBV10-3 with TRBJ1-1; D call uncertain. V was cut by 5 bases and J by 8 bases, with 9 bases left in between. The CDR3 is 11 amino acids. Germline-derived CDR1 and CDR2 are ENHRY and SYGVKD. CDR3 nucleotides: TGTGCCATCAGTTTTGGACGGGAAGCTTTCTTT. Translating it yields CAISFGREAFF.

This clonotype was observed a single time. The chain recombines TRBV7-9 with TRBJ1-1; the D gene is possibly TRBD1 (6 bases). The CDR3 extends over 17 amino acids. V lost 1 base, J lost 1 base, and 16 bases lay in between. Germline lookup yields CDR1 SEHNR and CDR2 FQNEAQ (reference sequence). The CDR3 region has the DNA TGTGCCAGCAGCTTAGTTGCAGGGGACCCCCCGAACACTGAAGCTTTCTTT. Its protein is CASSLVAGDPPNTEAFF.

This clonotype was observed many times. The V call is TRBV3-1, the J call TRBJ2-7, with 7 bases that match TRBD1. This CDR3 has 14 amino acids. The trim removed 4 bases at V and 2 bases at J, leaving 5 bases unmatched. Germline-derived CDR1 and CDR2 are LGHDT and YNNKEL (reference sequence). Here the CDR3 reads CASSRTGLPYEQYF. CDR3 DNA: TGTGCCAGCAGCCGGACAGGTCTCCCCTACGAGCAGTACTTC.

The rearrangement uses TRBV27 and TRBJ1-5, with 9 bases matching TRBD1. The CDR3 has 15 residues. J was trimmed by 5 bases and V by 5 bases; bases with no gene match: 7. Germline CDR1 and CDR2: MNHEY and SMNVEV (reference sequence). The CDR3 loop is CASSPEGTGYQPQHF. The DNA for the CDR3 is TGTGCCAGCAGTCCGGAAGGGACAGGGTATCAGCCCCAGCATTTT.

Regarding this clonotype: A much more abundant neighbour one base away suggests this may be a read error. The conserved final phenylalanine or tryptophan is absent from the CDR3, which likely points to a read error. The gene calls are TRBV7-2 and TRBJ1-2; D unclear. Trimming took 2 bases from V and 8 from J, leaving 12 bases between them. Per germline, CDR1 SGHTA and CDR2 FQGNSA. The CDR3 length is 13 residues. This CDR3 reads CASSLNGRGGYTL. DNA of the CDR3: TGTGCCAGCAGCTTAAATGGGAGAGGGGGCTACACCCTC.

This clonotype was counted ten times or more. This chain uses TRBV3-1 with TRBJ2-7; D is undetermined. CDR3 length equals 14 residues. Trimming shortened V by 0 bases and J by 2 bases, and 8 bases separated the two germline ends. The V gene's germline CDR1 is LGHDT and CDR2 YNNKEL (reference sequence). As DNA, the CDR3 is TGTGCCAGCAGCCAAGAGAGTGTGACCTACGAGCAGTACTTC. This gives the protein CASSQESVTYEQYF.

This clonotype appeared a few times. The CDR3, as DNA: TGTGCCAGCAGCCAGGAGGCCTACGAGCAGTACTTC. The encoded protein is CASSQEAYEQYF. This sequence joins TRBV7-8 and TRBJ2-7; TRBD2 might be the D (5 bases). CDR1 is SGHVS, CDR2 FQNEAQ, per germline. The CDR3 runs 12 residues. The V end was cut by 5 bases, the J end by 2 bases, with 7 bases between.

The table lists this clonotype with many counts. This chain joins TRBV6-1 and TRBJ2-2, with D perhaps TRBD1 (6 bases). Trimming took 6 bases from V and 6 from J, leaving 20 bases between them. This CDR3 has 16 amino acids. Germline V CDR1 and CDR2: MNHNS, SASEGT. The CDR3 loop reads CASRKPGAGVSGELFF. CDR3 DNA sequence: TGTGCCAGCAGGAAACCCGGGGCAGGGGTTTCCGGGGAGCTGTTTTTT.

The chain uses TRBV20-1 and TRBJ1-2, with D maybe TRBD1 (6 bases). V was shortened by 5 bases and J by 4 bases, with 14 bases between the two germline ends. The CDR3 has 13 amino acids. Germline V CDR1 and CDR2: DFQATT, SNEGSKA (reference sequence). Written as DNA, the CDR3 is TGCAGTGCTCGGGGGGCAGGCTCCTATGGCTACACCTTC. This sequence encodes CSARGAGSYGYTF.

This clonotype was seen more than once but under ten times. The chain is built from TRBV2 and TRBJ2-7, with 10 positions matching TRBD2. This CDR3 is built from 16 residues. The trim removed 3 bases at V and 3 bases at J, leaving 8 bases unmatched. Per the germline V gene, CDR1 is SNHLY and CDR2 is FYNNEI. The CDR3 protein is CASSERRTSGGYEQYF. The CDR3 DNA sequence: TGTGCCAGCAGTGAGCGGAGGACTAGCGGAGGCTACGAGCAGTACTTC.

This clonotype occurred a few times. The chain joins TRBV6-1 to TRBJ2-1; 13 bases are a match to TRBD2. CDR1 is MNHNS and CDR2 is SASEGT in the germline V gene. The CDR3 length is 15 residues. V shed 6 bases and J 8 bases; nucleotides not matched to a gene: 7. Here the CDR3 DNA reads TGTGCCAGCAGGACCGGACTAGCGGGAGTCGATGAGCAGTTCTTC. Translating gives CASRTGLAGVDEQFF.

There are many counts of this clonotype. CDR3 nucleotides: TGCAGTGCTCGCCATCTTAGCGGCCCCTCCTACAATGAGCAGTTCTTC. Translation gives CSARHLSGPSYNEQFF. The rearrangement links TRBV20-1 to TRBJ2-1; D possibly corresponds to TRBD2 (6 bases). The length of the CDR3 is 16 residues. Germline CDR1 is DFQATT and CDR2 is SNEGSKA (reference sequence). Trimming took 5 bases from V and 0 from J, leaving 17 bases between them.

This rearrangement joins TRBV28 to TRBJ1-1, with 7 bases matching TRBD1. V trimming: 5 bases; J trimming: 0 bases; junction bases outside the gene matches: 6. The CDR3 runs 15 residues. Germline assignment: CDR1 MDHEN and CDR2 SYDVKM. CDR3 residues: CASSRTGAVNTEAFF. Here the CDR3 DNA reads TGTGCCAGCAGTAGGACAGGCGCCGTGAACACTGAAGCTTTCTTT.

This clonotype showed up just a few times. The J gene is TRBJ1-5, the V gene TRBV4-1; no reliable D call. CDR1 is MGHRA, CDR2 YSYEKL, per germline. The CDR3 extends over 16 amino acids. Trimming stripped 0 bases from V and 7 bases from J, with 16 bases between. The CDR3 is CASSQEARVMEQPQHF. The DNA for the CDR3 is TGCGCCAGCAGCCAAGAGGCCCGTGTGATGGAACAGCCCCAGCATTTT.

This clonotype was seen repeatedly, ten times or more. This chain links TRBV3-1 with TRBJ2-1; 7 bases align to TRBD2. V shed 7 bases, J shed 5 bases, and the junction held 8 bases outside the gene matches. CDR1 LGHDT and CDR2 YNNKEL come from the germline V gene (reference sequence). This CDR3 is built from 14 residues. DNA of the CDR3: TGTGCCAGCACGGCGGGGGTGGGCCACAATGAGCAGTTCTTC. It is translated as CASTAGVGHNEQFF.

This clonotype was counted between two and nine times. The chain recombines TRBV28 with TRBJ2-3; D assignment may be TRBD1 or TRBD2 (7 bases each). The germline V gene has CDR1 MDHEN and CDR2 SYDVKM. With 6 bases removed from V and 1 base from J, the gap between germline ends came to 20 bases. The CDR3 sequence is 17 residues long. CDR3 in amino acids: CASSLRQGRGGTDTQYF. The CDR3 nucleotides are TGTGCCAGCAGCCTACGACAGGGCCGGGGGGGCACAGATACGCAGTATTTT.

In this sample, this clonotype turned up a few times. CDR3 region: CSAQRDRGWDSSPLHF. CDR3 DNA: TGCAGTGCTCAACGGGACAGGGGATGGGATAGTTCACCCCTCCACTTT. The V call is TRBV20-1, the J call TRBJ1-6, with TRBD1 identical over 10 bases. The V and J ends lost 5 bases and 9 bases, in that order; junction bases with no gene match: 13. Germline loops: CDR1 DFQATT, CDR2 SNEGSKA (reference sequence). The CDR3 is 16 amino acids.

This chain links TRBV7-9 with TRBJ2-1; perhaps TRBD1 as D (6 bases). Trimming removed 5 bases at V and 4 bases at J, with 9 bases between. This CDR3 region has 13 residues. Germline V gene lookup returns CDR1 SEHNR and CDR2 FQNEAQ (reference sequence). The CDR3 nucleotides read TGTGCCAGCAGCAGTGACAGGTACAATGAGCAGTTCTTC. Encoded protein: CASSSDRYNEQFF.